This TCR beta chain was identified during a study of identical twins. From the 5' RACE reads, TCRdb called clonotypes with MiXCR, one entry per CDR3 protein. The sample shows approximately 530,000 distinct CDR3 sequences, approximately 20% of them seen only once. This clonotype has a handful of counts. These data are also associated with another study on yellow fever vaccine responses in identical twins.

This receptor was identified in a woman aged 18-35 years in good health. What was sequenced was CD4+ T cells sorted from blood.

Written as DNA, the CDR3 is TGTGCCAGCAGTATATTGGGACAGAACCAGCAAGCCTACGAGCAGTACGTC. Amino acids: CASSILGQNQQAYEQYV. This sequence joins TRBV5-6 and TRBJ2-7; 7 bases agree with TRBD1. Germline CDR1 and CDR2: SGHDT and YYEEEE. The CDR3 is made up of 17 amino acids. V dropped 5 bases and J dropped 2; count of bases not matched to a gene: 16.